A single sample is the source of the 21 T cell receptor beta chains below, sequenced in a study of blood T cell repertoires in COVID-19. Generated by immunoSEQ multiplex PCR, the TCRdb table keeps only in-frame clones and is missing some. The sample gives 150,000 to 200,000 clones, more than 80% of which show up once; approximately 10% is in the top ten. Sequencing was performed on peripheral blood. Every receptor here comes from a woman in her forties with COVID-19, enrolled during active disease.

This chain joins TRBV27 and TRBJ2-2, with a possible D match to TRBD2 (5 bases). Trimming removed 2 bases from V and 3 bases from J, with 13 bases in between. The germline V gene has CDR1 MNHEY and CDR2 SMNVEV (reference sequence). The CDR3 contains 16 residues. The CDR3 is CASSLELGGHTGELFF. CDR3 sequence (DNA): TGTGCCAGCAGTTTAGAGCTTGGAGGCCACACCGGGGAGCTGTTTTTT.

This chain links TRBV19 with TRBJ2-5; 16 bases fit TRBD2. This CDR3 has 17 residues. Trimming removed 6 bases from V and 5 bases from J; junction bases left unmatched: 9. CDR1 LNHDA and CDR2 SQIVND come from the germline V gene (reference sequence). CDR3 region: CASSRGLAGGPGETQYF. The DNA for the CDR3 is TGTGCCAGTAGCCGGGGACTAGCGGGAGGGCCGGGTGAGACCCAGTACTTC.

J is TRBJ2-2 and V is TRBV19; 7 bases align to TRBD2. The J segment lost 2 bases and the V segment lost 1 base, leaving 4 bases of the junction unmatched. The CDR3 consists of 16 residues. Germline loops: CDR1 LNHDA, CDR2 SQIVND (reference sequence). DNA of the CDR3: TGTGCCAGTAGTATAGGGGGGAGGGGAAACACCGGGGAGCTGTTTTTT. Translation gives CASSIGGRGNTGELFF.

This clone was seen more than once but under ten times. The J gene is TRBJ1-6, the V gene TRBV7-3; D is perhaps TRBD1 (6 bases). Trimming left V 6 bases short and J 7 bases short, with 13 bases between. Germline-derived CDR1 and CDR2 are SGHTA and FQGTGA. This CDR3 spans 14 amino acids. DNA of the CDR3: TGTGCCAGCAGGGCAGGGGTTGGGAATTCACCCCTCCACTTT. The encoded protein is CASRAGVGNSPLHF.

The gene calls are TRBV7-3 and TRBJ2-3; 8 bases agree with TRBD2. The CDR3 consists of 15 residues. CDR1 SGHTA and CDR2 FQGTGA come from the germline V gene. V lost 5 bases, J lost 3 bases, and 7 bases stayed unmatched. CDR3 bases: TGTGCCAGCAGCGAGTCGGGAGGGCCAACAGATACGCAGTATTTT. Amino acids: CASSESGGPTDTQYF.

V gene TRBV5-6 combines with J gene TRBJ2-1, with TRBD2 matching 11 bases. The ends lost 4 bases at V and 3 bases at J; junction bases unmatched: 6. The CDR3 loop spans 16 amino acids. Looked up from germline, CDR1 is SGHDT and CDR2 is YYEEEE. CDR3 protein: CASSRRLAGNYNEQFF. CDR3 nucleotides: TGTGCCAGCAGCCGCAGACTAGCGGGAAACTACAATGAGCAGTTCTTC.

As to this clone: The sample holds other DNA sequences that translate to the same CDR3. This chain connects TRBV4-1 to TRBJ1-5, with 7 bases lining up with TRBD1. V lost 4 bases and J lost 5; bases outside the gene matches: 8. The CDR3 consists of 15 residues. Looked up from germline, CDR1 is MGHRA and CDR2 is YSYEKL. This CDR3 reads CASSLLGQKDQPQHF. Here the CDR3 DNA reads TGCGCCAGCAGCCTATTGGGACAGAAGGATCAGCCCCAGCATTTT.

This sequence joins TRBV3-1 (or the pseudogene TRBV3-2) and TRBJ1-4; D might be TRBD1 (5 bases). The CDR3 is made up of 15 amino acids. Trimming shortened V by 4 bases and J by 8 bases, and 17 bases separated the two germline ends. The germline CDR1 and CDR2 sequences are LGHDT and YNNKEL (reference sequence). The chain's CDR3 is CASSPLPGRGEKLFF. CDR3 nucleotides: TGTGCCAGCAGCCCACTACCGGGACGGGGGGAAAAACTGTTTTTT.

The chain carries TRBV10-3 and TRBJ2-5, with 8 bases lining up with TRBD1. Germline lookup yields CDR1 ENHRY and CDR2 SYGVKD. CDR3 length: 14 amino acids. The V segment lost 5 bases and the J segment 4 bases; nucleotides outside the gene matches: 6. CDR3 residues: CAISTPGGGETQYF. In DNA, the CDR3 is TGTGCCATCAGTACCCCAGGGGGCGGAGAGACCCAGTACTTC.

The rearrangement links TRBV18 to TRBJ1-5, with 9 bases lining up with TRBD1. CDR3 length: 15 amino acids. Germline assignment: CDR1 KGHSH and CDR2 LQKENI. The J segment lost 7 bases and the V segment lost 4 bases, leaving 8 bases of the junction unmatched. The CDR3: CASSLTGTGYQPQHF. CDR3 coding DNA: TGTGCCAGCTCACTAACAGGGACAGGGTACCAGCCCCAGCATTTT.

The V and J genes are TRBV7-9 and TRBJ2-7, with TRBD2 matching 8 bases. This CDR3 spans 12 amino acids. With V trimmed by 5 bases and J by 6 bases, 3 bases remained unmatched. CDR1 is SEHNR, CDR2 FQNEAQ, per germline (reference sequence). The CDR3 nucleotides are TGTGCCAGCAGCATCAGCGGGGGCGAGCAGTACGTC. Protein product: CASSISGGEQYV.

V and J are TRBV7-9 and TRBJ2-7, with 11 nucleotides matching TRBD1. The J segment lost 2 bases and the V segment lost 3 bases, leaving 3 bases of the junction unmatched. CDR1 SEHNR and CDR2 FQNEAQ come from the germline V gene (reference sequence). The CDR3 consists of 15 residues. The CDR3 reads CASSLGQGVTYEQYV. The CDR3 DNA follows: TGTGCCAGCAGCTTGGGACAGGGGGTCACCTACGAGCAGTACGTC.

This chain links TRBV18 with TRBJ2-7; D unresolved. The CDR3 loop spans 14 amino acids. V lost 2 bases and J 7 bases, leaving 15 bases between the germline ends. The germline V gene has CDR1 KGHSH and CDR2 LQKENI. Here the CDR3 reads CASSPSVQLEEQYF. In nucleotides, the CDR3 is TGTGCCAGCTCACCAAGCGTCCAGTTGGAGGAGCAGTACTTC.

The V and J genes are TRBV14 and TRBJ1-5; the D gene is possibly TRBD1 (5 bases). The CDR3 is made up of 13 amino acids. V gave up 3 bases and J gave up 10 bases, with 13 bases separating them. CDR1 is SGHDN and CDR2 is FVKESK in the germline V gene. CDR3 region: CASSQGGFGPQHF. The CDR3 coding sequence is TGTGCCAGCAGCCAGGGGGGATTTGGACCCCAGCATTTT.

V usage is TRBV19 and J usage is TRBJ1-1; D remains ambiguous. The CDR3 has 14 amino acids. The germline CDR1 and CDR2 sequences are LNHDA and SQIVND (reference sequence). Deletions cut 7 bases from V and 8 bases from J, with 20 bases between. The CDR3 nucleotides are TGTGCCAGTACCTACCGAAGGATTTCGGGGGAAGCTTTCTTT. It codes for CASTYRRISGEAFF.

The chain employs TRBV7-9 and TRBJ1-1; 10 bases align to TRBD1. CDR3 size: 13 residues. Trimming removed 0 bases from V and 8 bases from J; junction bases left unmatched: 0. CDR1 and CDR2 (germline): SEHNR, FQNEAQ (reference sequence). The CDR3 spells CASSLATGGEAFF. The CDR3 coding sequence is TGTGCCAGCAGCTTAGCGACAGGGGGCGAAGCTTTCTTT.

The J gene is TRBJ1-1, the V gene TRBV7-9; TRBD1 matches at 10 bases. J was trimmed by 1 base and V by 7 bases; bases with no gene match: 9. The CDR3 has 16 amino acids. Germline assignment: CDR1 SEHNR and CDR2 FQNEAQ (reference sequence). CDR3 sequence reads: CASKTGTGAKNTEAFF. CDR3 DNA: TGTGCCAGCAAGACGGGGACAGGGGCCAAGAACACTGAAGCTTTCTTT.

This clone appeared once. The CDR3, as DNA: TGTGCCATCATGGGGGCGAGAGGAAACACCATATATTTT. Protein sequence: CAIMGARGNTIYF. This chain links TRBV10-3 with TRBJ1-3; weak D call: TRBD1 (6 bases). CDR3 size: 13 residues. Germline V gene lookup returns CDR1 ENHRY and CDR2 SYGVKD. With 7 bases removed from V and 4 bases from J, the gap between germline ends came to 11 bases.

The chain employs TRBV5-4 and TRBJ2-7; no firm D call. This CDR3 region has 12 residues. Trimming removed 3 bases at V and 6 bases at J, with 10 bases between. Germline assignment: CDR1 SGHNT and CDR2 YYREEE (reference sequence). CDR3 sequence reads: CASSSQTSEQYF. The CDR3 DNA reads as TGTGCCAGCAGCTCCCAGACTTCCGAGCAGTACTTC.

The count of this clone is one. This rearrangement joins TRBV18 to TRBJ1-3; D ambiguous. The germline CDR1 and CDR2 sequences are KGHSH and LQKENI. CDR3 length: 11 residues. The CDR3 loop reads CGLSSGNTIYF. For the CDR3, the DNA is TGTGGGCTCAGCTCTGGAAACACCATATATTTT.

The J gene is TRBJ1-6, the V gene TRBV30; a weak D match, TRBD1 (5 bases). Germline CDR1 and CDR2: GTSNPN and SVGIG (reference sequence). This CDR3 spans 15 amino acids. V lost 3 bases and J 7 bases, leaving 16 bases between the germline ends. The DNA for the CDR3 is TGTGCCTGGAGATCCCAGGGAATGGGAAATTCACCCCTCCACTTT. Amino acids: CAWRSQGMGNSPLHF.